The T cell receptor (beta chain) described here comes from a study of blood T cell repertoires in COVID-19. Turning to the study itself: The study drew acute and convalescent COVID-19 samples from the United States, Italy and Spain. T cells, B-cell-depleted T cells, or PBMCs supplied cDNA or gDNA.

CDR3 length equals 11 residues. Trimming removed 3 bases from V and 10 bases from J, with 7 bases in between. Germline V gene data show CDR1 as LGHNT and CDR2 as FRNRAP. Authors' data handling: Cell counts per sample came from amplifying reference gene primers. Profiled with immunoSEQ multiplex PCR; TCRdb holds only in-frame clones, not every one. V, J and clone size derive from that table, while D and trimming were established from the DNA sequence. The sample lists roughly 260,000 clones, 80% to 95% occurring once. Seattle participants joined during active infection and were tracked over time. Sequencing was done on a sample of peripheral blood. The chain joins TRBV12-5 to TRBJ2-1; D not resolved. The clonotype originates from a person aged 18 to 30 with COVID-19, enrolled during active disease. CDR3 bases: TGTGCTAGTGGTTTTCACCGGGAGCAGTTCTTC. It translates to CASGFHREQFF.